The rows below give T cell receptor beta chains drawn from one sample of a study of T cell responses to AZD1222 COVID-19 vaccine. Generated by immunoSEQ multiplex PCR, the TCRdb table keeps only in-frame clones and is missing some. This table has 90,000 to 100,000 clones, about 85% appearing once. The sample was peripheral blood, taken 28 days after the second AZD1222 dose. Receptors were obtained from an adult who received the AZD1222 COVID-19 vaccine. Both conserved end residues are part of each CDR3. The D gene is left open where the match is weak. The size entry is marked missing in some rows and otherwise reads once, few, many or a size class.

V	J	D	length	size	CDR3	DNA
TRBV7-2	TRBJ2-7	-	12	once	CASSSGNYEQYF	TGTGCCAGCAGCTCCGGGAACTACGAGCAGTACTTC
TRBV5-1	TRBJ2-3	-	13	-	CASSYLFTDTQYF	TGCGCCAGCAGCTACCTTTTCACAGATACGCAGTATTTT
TRBV10-2	TRBJ2-5	TRBD2	17	-	CASSESPGLGVQETQYF	TGCGCCAGCAGTGAGTCCCCGGGACTAGGGGTCCAGGAGACCCAGTACTTC
TRBV5-4	TRBJ1-2	TRBD1	16	-	CASSRGTGNSNYGYTF	TGTGCCAGCAGCCGGGGGACAGGGAACTCTAACTATGGCTACACCTTC
TRBV5-1	TRBJ2-1	TRBD1	15	-	CASSLDGQGVNEQFF	TGCGCCAGCAGCTTGGATGGACAGGGGGTCAATGAGCAGTTCTTC
TRBV11-3	TRBJ1-1	-	13	-	CASSLGPITEAFF	TGTGCCAGCAGCTTAGGTCCGATCACTGAAGCTTTCTTT
TRBV19	TRBJ1-2	-	14	-	CASSINRVSYGYTF	TGTGCCAGTAGTATTAACAGGGTATCGTATGGCTACACCTTC
TRBV19	TRBJ2-2	-	15	-	CASRPASLNTGELFF	TGTGCCAGTAGGCCAGCATCCTTAAACACCGGGGAGCTGTTTTTT
TRBV5-4	TRBJ1-1	-	14	-	CASSLVASAAEAFF	TGTGCCAGCAGCTTGGTGGCCTCGGCCGCTGAAGCTTTCTTT
TRBV10-2	TRBJ2-1	TRBD2	13	-	CASGLAGYNEQFF	TGCGCCAGCGGGCTAGCGGGATACAATGAGCAGTTCTTC
TRBV6-2/TRBV6-3	TRBJ2-4	-	18	-	CASSYSPMGPAAKNIQYF	TGTGCCAGCAGTTACTCCCCGATGGGACCAGCAGCCAAAAACATTCAGTACTTC
TRBV24-1	TRBJ2-5	-	15	-	CATSASDRNQETQYF	TGTGCCACCAGTGCCTCCGACAGGAACCAAGAGACCCAGTACTTC
TRBV7-3	TRBJ1-1	-	16	few	CASSLMGGGSDTEAFF	TGTGCCAGCAGCTTAATGGGGGGCGGTTCGGACACTGAAGCTTTCTTT
TRBV6-5	TRBJ1-4	-	15	-	CASSYSGTPDEKLFF	TGTGCCAGCAGTTACTCCGGGACTCCGGATGAAAAACTGTTTTTT
TRBV5-4	TRBJ2-5	-	14	-	CASSLGLDTETQYF	TGTGCCAGCAGCTTAGGTCTAGACACTGAGACCCAGTACTTC
TRBV2	TRBJ2-3	-	13	-	CASTGWRTDTQYF	TGTGCCAGCACAGGGTGGCGGACAGATACGCAGTATTTT
TRBV28	TRBJ1-2	TRBD1	15	few	CASRQRTGGHYGYTF	TGTGCCAGCAGACAAAGGACAGGGGGCCACTATGGCTACACCTTC
TRBV25-1	TRBJ2-1	-	13	-	CASSELASNEQFF	TGTGCCAGCAGTGAATTGGCAAGCAATGAGCAGTTCTTC
TRBV7-2	TRBJ1-2	-	15	-	CASSLEQITGYGYTF	TGTGCCAGCAGCTTAGAACAGATCACGGGGTATGGCTACACCTTC
TRBV18	TRBJ2-1	-	16	-	CASSQRDGAGDNEQFF	TGTGCCAGCTCCCAGAGAGACGGGGCCGGGGACAATGAGCAGTTCTTC
TRBV19	TRBJ1-2	-	16	few	CASREVGGRLNYGYTF	TGTGCCAGCCGTGAGGTGGGGGGCCGTCTCAACTATGGCTACACCTTC
TRBV3-1/TRBV3-2	TRBJ2-3	-	15	-	CASSQVGGRRNTQYF	TGTGCCAGCAGCCAAGTTGGGGGACGCAGAAATACGCAGTATTTT
TRBV6-1	TRBJ1-1	-	14	-	CASSESPYNTEAFF	TGTGCCAGCAGTGAAAGTCCATATAACACTGAAGCTTTCTTT
TRBV7-2	TRBJ1-2	TRBD1	13	once	CASSFLQGAGYTF	TGTGCCAGCAGCTTTCTACAGGGGGCTGGCTACACCTTC
TRBV7-8	TRBJ1-6	TRBD1	14	-	CASSLGQGWSPLHF	TGTGCCAGCAGCCTTGGACAGGGGTGGTCACCCCTCCACTTT
TRBV5-6	TRBJ2-5	-	15	-	CASSLRGGGIVTQYF	TGTGCCAGCAGCTTGAGGGGCGGAGGCATCGTGACCCAGTACTTC
TRBV4-1	TRBJ2-7	-	14	-	CASSQVEFSYEQYF	TGCGCCAGCAGCCAAGTCGAGTTCAGCTACGAGCAGTACTTC
TRBV6-5	TRBJ2-5	TRBD1	15	-	CASRRTGALQETQYF	TGTGCCAGCAGACGGACAGGGGCCCTCCAAGAGACCCAGTACTTC
TRBV4-3	TRBJ2-7	-	11	-	CASAESYEQYF	TGCGCCAGCGCTGAAAGCTACGAGCAGTACTTC